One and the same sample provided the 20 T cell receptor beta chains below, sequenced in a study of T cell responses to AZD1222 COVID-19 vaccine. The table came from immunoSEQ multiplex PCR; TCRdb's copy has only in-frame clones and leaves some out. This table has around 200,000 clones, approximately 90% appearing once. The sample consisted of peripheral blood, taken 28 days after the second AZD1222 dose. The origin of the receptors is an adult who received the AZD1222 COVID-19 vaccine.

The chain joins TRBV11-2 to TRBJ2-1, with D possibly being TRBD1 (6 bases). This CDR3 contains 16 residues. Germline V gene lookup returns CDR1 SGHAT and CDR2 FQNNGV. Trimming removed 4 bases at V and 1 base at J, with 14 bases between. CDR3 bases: TGTGCCAGCAGCTCAAGCCGGGACATATCCTACAATGAGCAGTTCTTC. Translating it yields CASSSSRDISYNEQFF.

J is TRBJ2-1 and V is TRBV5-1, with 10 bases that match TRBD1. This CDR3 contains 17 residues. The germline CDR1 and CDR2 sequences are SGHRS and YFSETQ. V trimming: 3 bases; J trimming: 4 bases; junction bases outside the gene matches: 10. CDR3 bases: TGCGCCAGCAGCTGGGGTACCGGGACAGGGGATTACAATGAGCAGTTCTTC. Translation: CASSWGTGTGDYNEQFF.

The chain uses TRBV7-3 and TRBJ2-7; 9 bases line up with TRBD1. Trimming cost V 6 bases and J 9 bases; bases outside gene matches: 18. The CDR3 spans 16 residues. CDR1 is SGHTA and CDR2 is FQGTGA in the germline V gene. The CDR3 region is CASSSPEGTGSSRQYF. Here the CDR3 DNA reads TGTGCCAGCAGTTCACCGGAAGGGACAGGGTCCTCGAGGCAGTACTTC. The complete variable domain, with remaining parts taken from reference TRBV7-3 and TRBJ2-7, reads GAGVSQTPSNKVTEKGKYVELRCDPISGHTALYWYRQSLGQGPEFLIYFQGTGAADDSGLPNDRFFAVRPEGSVSTLKIQRTERGDSAVYLCASSSPEGTGSSRQYFGPGTRLTVT.

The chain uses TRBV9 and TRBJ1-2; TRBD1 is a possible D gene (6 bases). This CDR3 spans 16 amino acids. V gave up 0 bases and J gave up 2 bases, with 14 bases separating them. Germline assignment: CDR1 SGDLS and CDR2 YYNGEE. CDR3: CASSVVAGQNNYGYTF. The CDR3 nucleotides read TGTGCCAGCAGCGTAGTGGCCGGACAGAACAACTATGGCTACACCTTC.

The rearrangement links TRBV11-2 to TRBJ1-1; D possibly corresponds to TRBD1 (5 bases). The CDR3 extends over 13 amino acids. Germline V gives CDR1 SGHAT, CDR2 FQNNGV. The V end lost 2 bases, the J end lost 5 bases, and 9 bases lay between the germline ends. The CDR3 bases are TGTGCCAGCAGCTTACGCCGGGGGACTGAAGCTTTCTTT. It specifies CASSLRRGTEAFF. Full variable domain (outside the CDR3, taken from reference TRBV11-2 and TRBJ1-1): EAGVAQSPRYKIIEKRQSVAFWCNPISGHATLYWYQQILGQGPKLLIQFQNNGVVDDSQLPKDRFSAERLKGVDSTLKIQPAKLEDSAVYLCASSLRRGTEAFFGQGTRLTVV.

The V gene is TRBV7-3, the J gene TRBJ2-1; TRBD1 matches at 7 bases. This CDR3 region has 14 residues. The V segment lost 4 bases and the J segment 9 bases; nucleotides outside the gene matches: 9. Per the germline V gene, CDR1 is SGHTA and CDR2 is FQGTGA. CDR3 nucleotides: TGTGCCAGCAGCTCCTCCGGGACAGACGGTGAGCAGTTCTTC. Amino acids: CASSSSGTDGEQFF. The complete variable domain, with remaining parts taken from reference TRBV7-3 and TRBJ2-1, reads GAGVSQTPSNKVTEKGKYVELRCDPISGHTALYWYRQSLGQGPEFLIYFQGTGAADDSGLPNDRFFAVRPEGSVSTLKIQRTERGDSAVYLCASSSSGTDGEQFFGPGTRLTVL.

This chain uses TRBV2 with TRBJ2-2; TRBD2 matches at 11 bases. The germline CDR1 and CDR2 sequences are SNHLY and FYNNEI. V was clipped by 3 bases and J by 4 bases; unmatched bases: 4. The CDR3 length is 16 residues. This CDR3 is CASSEDSGRATGELFF. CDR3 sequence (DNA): TGTGCCAGCAGTGAGGATAGCGGGAGGGCCACCGGGGAGCTGTTTTTT.

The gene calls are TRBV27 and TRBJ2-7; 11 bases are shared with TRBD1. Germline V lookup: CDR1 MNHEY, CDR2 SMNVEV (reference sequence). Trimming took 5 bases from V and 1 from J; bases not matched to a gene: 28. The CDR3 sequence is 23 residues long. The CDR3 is CASSPRDRGRSTTSGLPSYEQYF. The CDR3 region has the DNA TGTGCCAGCAGTCCTAGGGACAGGGGGAGGTCGACTACTAGCGGGCTCCCATCCTACGAGCAGTACTTC.

The CDR3 protein is CASSRQGLSTDTQYF. The CDR3 bases are TGTGCCAGCAGCCGACAGGGTTTAAGCACAGATACGCAGTATTTT. The chain couples TRBV6-2 or TRBV6-3 to TRBJ2-3; 7 bases fit TRBD1. The junction had 6 bases not matched to a gene; V was cut back by 6 bases and J by 0 bases. Germline V gives CDR1 MNHEY, CDR2 SVGEGT. The CDR3 has 15 residues.

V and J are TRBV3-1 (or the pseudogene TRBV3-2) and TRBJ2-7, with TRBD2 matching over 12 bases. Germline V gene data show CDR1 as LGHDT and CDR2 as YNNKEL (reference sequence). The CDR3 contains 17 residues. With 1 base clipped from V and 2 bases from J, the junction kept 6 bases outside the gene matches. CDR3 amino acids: CASSQGSPSGRAYEQYF. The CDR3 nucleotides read TGTGCCAGCAGCCAAGGCTCCCCTAGCGGGAGGGCCTACGAGCAGTACTTC.

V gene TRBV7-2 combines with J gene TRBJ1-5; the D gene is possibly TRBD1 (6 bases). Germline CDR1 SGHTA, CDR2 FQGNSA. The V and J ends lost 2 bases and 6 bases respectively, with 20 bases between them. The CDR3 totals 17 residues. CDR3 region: CASSLRGGKGFGQPQHF. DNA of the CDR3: TGTGCCAGCAGCTTACGAGGGGGGAAAGGTTTCGGTCAGCCCCAGCATTTT.

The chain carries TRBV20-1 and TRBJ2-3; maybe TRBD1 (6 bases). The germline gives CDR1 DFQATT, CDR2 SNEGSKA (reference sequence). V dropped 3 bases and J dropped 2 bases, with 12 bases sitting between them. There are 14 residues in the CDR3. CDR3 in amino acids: CSASEGVLTDTQYF. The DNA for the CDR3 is TGCAGTGCTAGTGAGGGGGTGCTCACAGATACGCAGTATTTT.

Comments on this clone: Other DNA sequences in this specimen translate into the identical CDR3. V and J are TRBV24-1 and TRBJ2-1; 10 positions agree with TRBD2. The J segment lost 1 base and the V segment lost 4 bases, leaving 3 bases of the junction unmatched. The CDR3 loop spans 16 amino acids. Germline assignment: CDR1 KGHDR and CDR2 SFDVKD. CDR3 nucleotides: TGTGCCACCAGTGACCCTAGCGGGGGATCCTACAATGAGCAGTTCTTC. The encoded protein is CATSDPSGGSYNEQFF.

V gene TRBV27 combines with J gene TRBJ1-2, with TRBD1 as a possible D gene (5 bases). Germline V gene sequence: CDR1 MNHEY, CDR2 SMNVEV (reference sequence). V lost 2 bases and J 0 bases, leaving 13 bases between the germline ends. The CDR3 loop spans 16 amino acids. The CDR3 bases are TGTGCCAGCAGTTTAAAATCGGGACTAGCTAACTATGGCTACACCTTC. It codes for CASSLKSGLANYGYTF.

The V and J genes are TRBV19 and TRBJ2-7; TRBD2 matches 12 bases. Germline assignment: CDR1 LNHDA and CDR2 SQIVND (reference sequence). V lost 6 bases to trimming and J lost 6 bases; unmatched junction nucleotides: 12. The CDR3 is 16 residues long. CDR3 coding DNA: TGTGCCAGTAGCAGCACCACTAGCGGGAGGCCTTCCGAGCAGTACTTC. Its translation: CASSSTTSGRPSEQYF.

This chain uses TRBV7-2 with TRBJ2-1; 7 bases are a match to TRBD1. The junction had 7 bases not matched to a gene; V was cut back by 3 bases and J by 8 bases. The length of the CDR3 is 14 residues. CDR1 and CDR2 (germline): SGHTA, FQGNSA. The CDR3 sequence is CASSLTGFNDEQFF. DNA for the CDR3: TGTGCCAGCAGCTTGACAGGGTTTAACGATGAGCAGTTCTTC.

In nucleotides, the CDR3 is TGTGCCACCAGTCCTGCCGGGACAAGTAGCAATCAGCCCCAGCATTTT. Translated: CATSPAGTSSNQPQHF. This rearrangement joins TRBV24-1 to TRBJ1-5; possibly TRBD1 for D (6 bases). Trimming removed 6 bases from V and 0 bases from J, with 14 bases in between. Germline V gene sequence: CDR1 KGHDR, CDR2 SFDVKD. The CDR3 totals 16 residues.

The CDR3 is CASSQGQGGPYEQYF. In nucleotides, the CDR3 is TGTGCCAGCAGCCAGGGACAGGGGGGGCCCTACGAGCAGTACTTC. J is TRBJ2-7 and V is TRBV4-2; the match to TRBD1 covers 11 bases. From germline, CDR1 is LGHNA and CDR2 YNFKEQ. The CDR3 contains 15 residues. J was trimmed by 2 bases and V by 3 bases; bases with no gene match: 3.

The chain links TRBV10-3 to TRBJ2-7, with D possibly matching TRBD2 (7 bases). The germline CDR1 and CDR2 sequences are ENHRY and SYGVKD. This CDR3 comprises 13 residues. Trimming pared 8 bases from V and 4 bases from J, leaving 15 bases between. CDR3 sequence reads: CAIGGARGYEQYF. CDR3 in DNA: TGTGCCATCGGGGGGGCAAGGGGTTACGAGCAGTACTTC.

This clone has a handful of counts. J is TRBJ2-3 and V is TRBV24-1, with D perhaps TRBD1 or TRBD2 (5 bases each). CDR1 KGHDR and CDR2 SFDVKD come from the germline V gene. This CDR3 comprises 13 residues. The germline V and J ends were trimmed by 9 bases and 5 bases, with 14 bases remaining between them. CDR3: CATGTTQGDTQYF. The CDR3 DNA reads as TGTGCCACCGGGACCACGCAGGGAGATACGCAGTATTTT.